This record looks at one TCR beta chain sequence and its context. The table lists this clonotype with a few counts. No cognate antigen has been identified for it. No much larger clone is present one base from it, and per-base qualities are unavailable. The CDR3 contains 17 residues, cysteine and phenylalanine counted. The sequence is cut down to CDR3 DNA, 51 bases in frame from base 1. CDR1 and CDR2, looked up from the germline V gene, are SGHTA and FQGNSA. V lost 5 bases and J lost 7 bases, and the count of bases not matched to a germline gene is 8. What the treatment or condition label conveys for this sample: allogeneic hematopoietic cell transplantation with graft depleted of TCRalphabeta T cells and CD19 B cells. The transplant recipients were children given TCRalphabeta/CD19-depleted allogeneic hematopoietic cell grafts. These data come from a study of T-cell reconstitution after alpha-beta-depleted transplantation in children (TCRdb year 2016). Regarding the complete study: The study quantitatively tracked T-cell immune reconstitution after TCRalphabeta/CD19-depleted allogeneic hematopoietic cell transplantation in children using TCR repertoire profiling. Findings and caveats that apply to the study as a whole: Over the following months the frequencies of hyperexpanded clones went down, and after one year T-cell counts and TCRbeta diversity were mostly credited to newly produced T cells. The apparently early alphabetaT-cell count recovery about two months after transplant was reportedly dependent on only several hundred rapidly expanded clones derived from non-depleted graft cells. The high TCRbeta diversity at day 60 in some patients was ascribed to recipient T cells and intrathymic progenitors that had survived conditioning.

The library relied on PCR. Sequencing was performed on an Illumina HiSeq 2500. To normalize quantification of the TCRbeta repertoire, the TCR libraries were built with molecular barcoding that relied on unique molecular identifiers. TCRdb handled the public reads itself, with Q25 trimming in fastp and clone calling in MiXCR, and kept productive beta chains. CDR3 protein duplicates are merged, each entry listing the most common genes and DNA. Present in this sample are approximately 980,000 distinct CDR3 sequences, about 31% of which were seen just once. Jointly, the top ten make up roughly 30% of the sample.

The sample consisted of PBMCs, mostly from graft donor cells, taken 360 days after TCRalphabeta/CD19-depleted stem cell transplant. The V gene is TRBV7-2 and the J gene is TRBJ2-1; 16 nucleotides in the junction match TRBD2. This TCR was recovered from a boy less than two years old who had a stem cell transplant for SCID, so the T cells may come from the graft donor. The CDR3 reads CASSPPGLAGGQNEQFF. The sequenced DNA is TGTGCCAGCAGCCCTCCGGGACTAGCGGGGGGGCAGAATGAGCAGTTCTTC. This CDR3, with the reference TRBV7-2 and TRBJ2-1 proteins standing in past its ends, gives the full variable domain GAGVSQSPSNKVTEKGKDVELRCDPISGHTALYWYRQSLGQGLEFLIYFQGNSAPDKSGLPSDRFSAERTGGSVSTLTIQRTQQEDSAVYLCASSPPGLAGGQNEQFFGPGTRLTVL.